This T cell receptor beta chain was recovered during a study of T cells in tuberculosis. Assay used: immunoSEQ multiplex PCR; TCRdb lists only in-frame clones, some missing. The table includes around 45,000 clones, about 94% detected once. Points from the study as a whole: The TCR-beta difference was not significant; alpha differences partly reflected length. Samples were chosen by availability of cryopreserved specimens. Active tuberculosis alpha repertoires lay closer to GMM-specific TCRs than controls'.

To note about this clone: Its antigen remains unidentified.

The CDR3 runs to 16 residues. Losses at the gene ends were 3 bases for V and 0 bases for J; bases not matched to a gene: 4. Per the germline V gene, CDR1 is SGHNT and CDR2 is YENEEA. This rearrangement joins TRBV11-3 to TRBJ2-2; 7 bases fit TRBD1. This clonotype originated in a donor under 30 with latent tuberculosis or without tuberculosis infection. Some clones in this sample may be carry-over from other donors' samples. The sequencing input was PBMCs. The CDR3: CASSFGDSANTGELFF. The CDR3 DNA reads TGTGCCAGCAGCTTTGGGGACAGTGCGAACACCGGGGAGCTGTTTTTT.